This T cell receptor beta chain came from a study of T cell responses to AZD1222 COVID-19 vaccine. In the case of this clone: Its antigen is not identified.

Study-wide findings and caveats: Repertoires were collected only later (after the peak T cell response had occurred). The donor group comprised mostly white British people and more females; the analysis possibly underestimated clonal diversity. Across spike, vaccine-associated CD4 TCRs were found, dominant at 160-218 and 743-854.

The repertoire was sequenced with immunoSEQ multiplex PCR; TCRdb's copy has only in-frame clones and lacks some. Found here are some 67,000 clones, under 90% of them singletons; the top ten hold approximately 5.9%. The germline V gene has CDR1 MDHEN and CDR2 SYDVKM. The CDR3 loop spans 15 amino acids. V lost 3 bases and J lost 1, with 12 bases in between. Sequencing was performed on peripheral blood, taken 28 days after the second AZD1222 dose. The TCR comes from an adult who received the AZD1222 COVID-19 vaccine. This chain connects TRBV28 to TRBJ2-5; TRBD2 might be the D (5 bases). The CDR3 DNA sequence: TGTGCCAGCAGTTTGGTGCGTCGGGGCCAAGAGACCCAGTACTTC. Translating gives CASSLVRRGQETQYF.